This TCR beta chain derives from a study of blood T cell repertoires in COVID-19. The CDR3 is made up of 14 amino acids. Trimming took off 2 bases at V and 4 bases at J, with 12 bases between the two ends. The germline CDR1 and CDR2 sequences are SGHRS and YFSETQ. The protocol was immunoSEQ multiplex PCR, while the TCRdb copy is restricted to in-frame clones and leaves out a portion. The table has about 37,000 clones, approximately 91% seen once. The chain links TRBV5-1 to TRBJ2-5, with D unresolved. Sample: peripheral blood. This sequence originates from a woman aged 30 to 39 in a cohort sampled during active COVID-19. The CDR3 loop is CASSLTSTGETQYF. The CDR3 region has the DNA TGCGCCAGCAGCTTAACGTCTACCGGAGAGACCCAGTACTTC. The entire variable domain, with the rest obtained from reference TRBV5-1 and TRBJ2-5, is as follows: KAGVTQTPRYLIKTRGQQVTLSCSPISGHRSVSWYQQTPGQGLQFLFEYFSETQRNKGNFPGRFSGRQFSNSRSEMNVSTLELGDSALYLCASSLTSTGETQYFGPGTRLLVL.